This TCR beta chain came from a study of shared clonotypes between healthy human individuals. Overall study results and limits: Against clonotypes common to all four donors, non-shared ones had lower generation probabilities. An expected dependence of interdonor clonotype sharing on sequencing depth was noted. Estimated richness values were generally larger in naive subsets than in memory subsets.

CD8 cells classed as naive were CD45RO-negative and positively selected for CCR7, excluding terminally differentiated effector memory CD45RA+ cells. The data were produced by immunoSEQ multiplex PCR, yet TCRdb's version contains in-frame clones alone and is incomplete. The sample comprises around 2,000,000 clones, approximately 94% of which are singletons, and 0.9% to 1.4% rests with the top ten. Note on this clone: Its target is unknown.

CDR3 size: 16 residues. Deletions cut 2 bases from V and 2 bases from J, with 16 bases between. The receptor's source is a man aged 18-30 years in good health. Sequencing was done on a sample of naive CD8+ T cells sorted from blood. V and J are TRBV23-1 and TRBJ2-7; D not certain. TRBV23-1 is filed as an ORF, its function uncertain. The CDR3: CASSQLVAGCPYEQYF. The CDR3 nucleotides read TGCGCCAGCAGTCAACTAGTGGCAGGTTGCCCCTACGAGCAGTACTTC.